The sequence of this TCR beta chain was determined in a study of T cell repertoires in cytomegalovirus infection. Germline V gene sequence: CDR1 LNHDA, CDR2 SQIVND (reference sequence). This CDR3 has 14 amino acids. V lost 6 bases and J lost 5, with 16 bases in between. Study findings and constraints: The cumulative frequency of public TCR beta families identified carriers of CMV plus the relevant HLA.

MiXCR was run by TCRdb on the reads, yielding one entry per CDR3 protein. The profile shows roughly 230,000 distinct CDR3 sequences, 6% to 8% of them singletons. There are many counts of this clonotype. The antigen is undetermined. Sequencing was performed on PBMCs. The source is a human donor in good health (CMV status not recorded). Some clones in this sample may be carry-over from other donors' samples. The J gene is TRBJ1-1, the V gene TRBV19; D unresolved. The CDR3 DNA reads as TGTGCCAGTAGGATAACCCAAGTTGAGACTGAAGCTTTCTTT. This gives the protein CASRITQVETEAFF. The whole variable domain, filled in from reference TRBV19 and TRBJ1-1, reads DGGITQSPKYLFRKEGQNVTLSCEQNLNHDAMYWYRQDPGQGLRLIYYSQIVNDFQKGDIAEGYSVSREKKESFPLTVTSAQKNPTAFYLCASRITQVETEAFFGQGTRLTVV.